Listed below are T cell receptor beta chains from one sample, sequenced in a study of cytomegalovirus exposure and HLA in healthy donors. Some clones are missing from TCRdb's copy, which holds only in-frame ones; the method was immunoSEQ multiplex PCR. The table lists some 110,000 clones, roughly nine tenths of them singletons. The sequenced sample consisted of PBMCs. The source of these receptors is a man between 18 and 35 years old in good health and CMV-seropositive. CDR3s include the opening cysteine and the closing phenylalanine or tryptophan. The order of the fields is clone size, V gene, J gene, D gene, CDR3 DNA, CDR3 protein. D genes are given only for firm matches. The size entry is marked missing in some rows and otherwise reads once, few, many or a size class.

NA,TRBV4-3,TRBJ1-2,NA,TGCGCCAGCAGCCAGACACCCTATGGCTACACCTTC,CASSQTPYGYTF
many,TRBV7-2,TRBJ1-2,NA,TGTGCCAGCAACCCAACCCTTCAGGGTCTCTATGGCTACACCTTC,CASNPTLQGLYGYTF
NA,TRBV2,TRBJ2-3,TRBD2,TGTGCCAGCAATGGGCGGGGGGGCCTCACAGATACGCAGTATTTT,CASNGRGGLTDTQYF
NA,TRBV2,TRBJ2-2,NA,TGTGCCAGCAGATGGGGGGGGCCGCGGACCGGGGAGCTGTTTTTT,CASRWGGPRTGELFF
NA,TRBV6-1,TRBJ2-1,TRBD1,TGTGCCAGCAGTACAGGGGGCCTCTACAATGAGCAGTTCTTC,CASSTGGLYNEQFF
NA,TRBV18,TRBJ2-1,NA,TGTGCCAGCTCACAGCAGACAGGCAGCTCCTACAATGAGCAGTTCTTC,CASSQQTGSSYNEQFF
NA,TRBV10-3,TRBJ1-2,TRBD1,TGTGCCACCCAGGGACAGAGCGCCGCTGGCTACACCTTC,CATQGQSAAGYTF
once,TRBV9,TRBJ1-1,NA,TGTGCCAGCAGCGTAGTCCAGGGGACTGAAGCTTTCTTT,CASSVVQGTEAFF
NA,TRBV16,TRBJ1-5,NA,TGTGCCAGCAGCCAATCGTGGGAGAATCAGCCCCAGCATTTT,CASSQSWENQPQHF
NA,TRBV5-6,TRBJ2-7,TRBD2,TGTGCCAGCAGCTTGGTGGGCGGGGGGGCGCACTACGAGCAGTACTTC,CASSLVGGGAHYEQYF
NA,TRBV5-5,TRBJ1-1,TRBD1,TGTGCCAGCAGCTTGGCTCCGGGACAGGGCACTGAAGCTTTCTTT,CASSLAPGQGTEAFF
NA,TRBV5-6,TRBJ1-1,TRBD1,TGTGCCAGCAGCCCGCCAGGGGGCCGCATGAACACTGAAGCTTTCTTT,CASSPPGGRMNTEAFF
NA,TRBV19,TRBJ1-5,NA,TGTGCCAGTAGCGGTAGATATAGCAATCAGCCCCAGCATTTT,CASSGRYSNQPQHF
NA,TRBV7-8,TRBJ2-2,NA,TGTGCCAGCAGCCCCGGTTGGGCCATCGCGAACACCGGGGAGCTGTTTTTT,CASSPGWAIANTGELFF
NA,TRBV6-5,TRBJ2-1,TRBD1,TGTGCCAGCAGTTACTCGAACAGGGGGATCTACAATGAGCAGTTCTTC,CASSYSNRGIYNEQFF
NA,TRBV4-3,TRBJ1-2,NA,TGCGCCAGCAGCCAAGATCGCGGCAGCACCTTACATGGCTACACCTTC,CASSQDRGSTLHGYTF
NA,TRBV14,TRBJ2-5,NA,TGTGCCAGCAGCCAACAGGCTTCCAGGACCCAGTACTTC,CASSQQASRTQYF
NA,TRBV10-1,TRBJ2-3,NA,TGCGCCAGTCAGGGCTCTGGTGCAGATACGCAGTATTTT,CASQGSGADTQYF
once,TRBV6-6,TRBJ2-5,NA,TGTGCCAGCAGCCGCCTGCGGGAGACCCAGTACTTC,CASSRLRETQYF
NA,TRBV27,TRBJ1-5,NA,TGTGCCAGCAGGCCTGATTCAGGGGTTCAAAATCAGCCCCAGCATTTT,CASRPDSGVQNQPQHF
NA,TRBV11-2,TRBJ2-7,NA,TGTGCCAGCAGAAATACAGGGGAGGCCTACGAGCAGTACTTC,CASRNTGEAYEQYF
NA,TRBV19,TRBJ2-7,TRBD2,TGTGCCAGTAGTATATCAGCTAGCGGGGGCTACGAGCAGTACTTC,CASSISASGGYEQYF
NA,TRBV9,TRBJ2-3,TRBD2,TGTGCCAGCAGCGTAATGCGGGGGGAAGATACGCAGTATTTT,CASSVMRGEDTQYF
NA,TRBV6-1,TRBJ2-3,TRBD2,TGTGCCAGCAGTGGATCCGGGACTAGAGGGGAATTATATCAAGATACGCAGTATTTT,CASSGSGTRGELYQDTQYF
NA,TRBV15,TRBJ2-1,NA,TGTGCCACCAGAATTCCGAGGGGGAACTACAATGAGCAGTTCTTC,CATRIPRGNYNEQFF
NA,TRBV29-1,TRBJ1-1,TRBD1,TGCAGCGCTTTTAGGGGGACAGGGAACACTGAAGCTTTCTTT,CSAFRGTGNTEAFF
NA,TRBV2,TRBJ1-4,TRBD1,TGTGCCAGCAGGAGGACAGGGGGCAATGAAAAACTGTTTTTT,CASRRTGGNEKLFF
NA,TRBV7-9,TRBJ2-7,TRBD2,TGTGCCAGCAGCGTACTAGCGGGGCCCTCCTACGAGCAGTACTTC,CASSVLAGPSYEQYF
many,TRBV7-9,TRBJ1-2,NA,TGTGCCAGCAGCTCGGGCCTAACAGGGAATGGCTACACCTTC,CASSSGLTGNGYTF
NA,TRBV21-1,TRBJ2-2,NA,TGTGCCAGCAGCAAAGACGCTAGCGGGGGGGCCTGGAGCACCGGGGAGCTGTTTTTT,CASSKDASGGAWSTGELFF
once,TRBV14,TRBJ1-1,NA,TGTGCCAGCAGCCAAGGTGGAGCAAGGAACACTGAAGCTTTCTTT,CASSQGGARNTEAFF
NA,TRBV27,TRBJ1-1,NA,TGTGCCAGCAGTTTAGGAGGGAATGAAGCTTTCTTT,CASSLGGNEAFF
NA,TRBV10-2,TRBJ1-1,NA,TGCGCCACAAACAGAGGACGGGGAGCTTTCTTT,CATNRGRGAFF
NA,TRBV19,TRBJ2-7,TRBD2,TGTGCCAGTAGCTTCAAACCGGGACTATCGTTCTCCGAGCAGTACTTC,CASSFKPGLSFSEQYF
NA,TRBV27,TRBJ1-6,NA,TGTGCCAGCAGTTTGGGGGGTGGGGTTTTGAAACCCCATTCACCCCTCCACTTT,CASSLGGGVLKPHSPLHF
NA,TRBV27,TRBJ1-1,NA,TGTGCCAGCAGTTCCCGGGGGGGGACTGAAGCTTTCTTT,CASSSRGGTEAFF
few,TRBV27,TRBJ1-1,TRBD1,TGTGCCAGCAGTTCGGACAGGGGGAGCACTGAAGCTTTCTTT,CASSSDRGSTEAFF
few,TRBV2,TRBJ1-2,TRBD1,TGTGCCAGCAGTGAAAGGGGACAGGGGGCTGGCTACACCTTC,CASSERGQGAGYTF
NA,TRBV5-1,TRBJ1-2,NA,TGCGCCAGCAGCTTGGACAGTTATGGCTACACCTTC,CASSLDSYGYTF
NA,TRBV10-2,TRBJ1-2,NA,TGCGCCAGCAGTGAGAGTAACAGGGTTTACTATGGCTACACCTTC,CASSESNRVYYGYTF
NA,TRBV5-4,TRBJ2-7,TRBD1,TGTGCCAGCAGCTTGCTCGGACAGGGCTACGAGCAGTACTTC,CASSLLGQGYEQYF
NA,TRBV7-2,TRBJ1-6,NA,TGTGCCAGCAGCACCCGACAGATTTATAATTCACCCCTCCACTTT,CASSTRQIYNSPLHF
NA,TRBV5-1,TRBJ1-4,NA,TGCGCCAGCAGCACCCGCGGGACCGCGAATAATGAAAAACTGTTTTTT,CASSTRGTANNEKLFF
few,TRBV14,TRBJ1-6,NA,TGTGCCAGCAGCCTTAATAATTCACCCCTCCACTTT,CASSLNNSPLHF
NA,TRBV19,TRBJ2-7,NA,TGTGCCAGTAGTATGGTAAAAGGCGGAATATACTACGAGCAGTACTTC,CASSMVKGGIYYEQYF
once,TRBV6-1,TRBJ1-5,NA,TGTGCCAGCAGTGAAGCCTGGGGCCCCCATGAGGATCAGCCCCAGCATTTT,CASSEAWGPHEDQPQHF
NA,TRBV6-1,TRBJ1-1,TRBD1,TGTGCCAGCAGTGGGACAGGGGTGAACACTGAAGCTTTCTTT,CASSGTGVNTEAFF
NA,TRBV2,TRBJ1-4,TRBD1,TGTGCCAGCAACGGGGACAGGGGAGCTAATGAAAAACTGTTTTTT,CASNGDRGANEKLFF
NA,TRBV7-2,TRBJ2-7,NA,TGTGCCAGCAGCTTAGGGTTAGGGGAATACGAGCAGTACTTC,CASSLGLGEYEQYF
NA,TRBV7-2,TRBJ2-7,NA,TGTGCCAGCAGCGCGGCTTTTGAGCAGTACTTC,CASSAAFEQYF
NA,TRBV5-6,TRBJ2-1,TRBD2,TGTGCCAGCAGCCCCTGGACTAGCGGGTATAATGAGCAGTTCTTC,CASSPWTSGYNEQFF
NA,TRBV7-9,TRBJ2-7,TRBD1,TGTGCCAGCAGCTCGACAGGGTCCTACGAGCAGTACTTC,CASSSTGSYEQYF
NA,TRBV4-3,TRBJ1-5,NA,TGCGCCAGCAGCCCTACATCGGCGGATAATCAGCCCCAGCATTTT,CASSPTSADNQPQHF
once,TRBV6-1,TRBJ2-1,NA,TGTGCCAGCAGTGAAGGTGCCCCGGGTGTGCAGTTCTTC,CASSEGAPGVQFF
NA,TRBV10-3,TRBJ1-1,NA,TGTGCCATCAGTGAGTCTCGACCCAGAACTATGAACACTGAAGCTTTCTTT,CAISESRPRTMNTEAFF
NA,TRBV14,TRBJ2-7,NA,TGTGCCAGCAGCCAAGGAATTATGACTGTCAACGAGCAGTACTTC,CASSQGIMTVNEQYF
NA,TRBV4-3,TRBJ1-4,NA,TGCGCCAGCAGCCAAGACCCGGGGAAGAGTAATGAAAAACTGTTTTTT,CASSQDPGKSNEKLFF
NA,TRBV7-9,TRBJ1-1,NA,TGTGCCAGCAGCTTAGCGATGGCGGAGACTGAAGCTTTCTTT,CASSLAMAETEAFF
NA,TRBV5-4,TRBJ2-7,TRBD1,TGTGCCAGCCTAATACAGGGGTCCTACGAGCAGTACTTC,CASLIQGSYEQYF